Shown below are 9 T cell receptor beta chains from a single sample sequenced in a study of cytotoxic CD8 clonotypes in ibrutinib-treated CLL. Data came from immunoSEQ multiplex PCR; TCRdb stores just in-frame clones and leaves some out. The sample shows some 130,000 clones, 80% to 95% of them seen only once. The source was PBMCs, collected after 12 months of ibrutinib treatment. These receptors were collected from a human donor with chronic lymphocytic leukemia.

The table lists this clone with a count of one. The chain employs TRBV13 and TRBJ2-1, with 9 bases lining up with TRBD2. The CDR3 has 15 amino acids. Trimming removed 2 bases from V and 4 bases from J; junction bases left unmatched: 3. Germline V lookup: CDR1 PRHDT, CDR2 FYEKMQ (reference sequence). The DNA for the CDR3 is TGTGCCAGCAGCTTATGGCGGGAGGGTTACAATGAGCAGTTCTTC. It encodes CASSLWREGYNEQFF.

The chain has TRBV5-8 and TRBJ2-7; no reliable D call. Per the germline V gene, CDR1 is SGHTS and CDR2 is YDEGEE. The CDR3 runs to 15 residues. V lost 2 bases, J lost 4 bases, and 16 bases lay in between. CDR3 residues: CASSFIGQGIYEQYF. The CDR3 coding sequence is TGTGCCAGCAGCTTCATCGGGCAAGGGATATACGAGCAGTACTTC. Full variable domain (outside the CDR3, taken from reference TRBV5-8 and TRBJ2-7): EAGVTQSPTHLIKTRGQQATLRCSPISGHTSVYWYQQALGLGLQFLLWYDEGEERNRGNFPPRFSGRQFPNYSSELNVNALELEDSALYLCASSFIGQGIYEQYFGPGTRLTVT.

The chain links TRBV11-1 to TRBJ2-5; D possibly corresponds to TRBD1 (5 bases). This CDR3 spans 15 amino acids. V lost 1 base, J lost 5 bases, and 14 bases lay in between. Germline V CDR1 and CDR2: SGHAT, FQDESV (reference sequence). The DNA of the CDR3 is TGTGCCAGCAGCTTAGGGGCAAGGAAGGGGGAGACCCAGTACTTC. As protein: CASSLGARKGETQYF.

V is TRBV28 and J is TRBJ2-7; possible D gene TRBD2, 5 bases. The germline V gene encodes CDR1 MDHEN and CDR2 SYDVKM. Between the trimmed V and J ends, which lost 11 bases and 2 bases, there was a span of 13 bases. This CDR3 comprises 12 residues. DNA for the CDR3: TGTGCCTGGGGAGTTTATCCCTACGAGCAGTACTTC. Translating gives CAWGVYPYEQYF.

The J gene is TRBJ2-3, the V gene TRBV7-9; 7 bases match TRBD1. CDR1 is SEHNR and CDR2 is FQNEAQ in the germline V gene (reference sequence). This CDR3 has 18 residues. J lost 1 base, V lost 3 bases, and 13 bases had no gene match. The CDR3 DNA reads TGTGCCAGCAGCTTGGGCCGGCGAGGGGGCAATGGCACAGATACGCAGTATTTT. Translated: CASSLGRRGGNGTDTQYF. The variable domain in full, completed from reference TRBV7-9 and TRBJ2-3, reads DTGVSQNPRHKITKRGQNVTFRCDPISEHNRLYWYRQTLGQGPEFLTYFQNEAQLEKSRLLSDRFSAERPKGSFSTLEIQRTEQGDSAMYLCASSLGRRGGNGTDTQYFGPGTRLTVL.

The J gene is TRBJ2-1, the V gene TRBV19; 12 nucleotides agree with TRBD1. V trimming: 1 base; J trimming: 8 bases; junction bases outside the gene matches: 3. Per the germline V gene, CDR1 is LNHDA and CDR2 is SQIVND (reference sequence). The CDR3 has 15 amino acids. In DNA, the CDR3 is TGTGCCAGTAGTATAGCCGGGACAGGGGGCTATGAGCAGTTCTTC. It yields the protein CASSIAGTGGYEQFF.

The V gene is TRBV11-3, the J gene TRBJ1-5; 7 bases map to TRBD1. With V trimmed by 0 bases and J by 7 bases, 9 bases remained unmatched. In germline, CDR1 is SGHNT, CDR2 YENEEA. The CDR3 has 16 amino acids. In DNA form, the CDR3 reads TGTGCCAGCAGCTTAGAAAACAGGGGCTTGGCGCAGCCCCAGCATTTT. Protein: CASSLENRGLAQPQHF.

V is TRBV11-2 and J is TRBJ2-5; the match to TRBD1 covers 7 bases. V was clipped by 5 bases and J by 7 bases; unmatched bases: 7. The CDR3 is made up of 13 amino acids. Germline CDR1 reads SGHAT; CDR2 reads FQNNGV. The chain's CDR3 is CASSIQGFVTQYF. The CDR3, as DNA: TGTGCCAGCAGCATACAGGGGTTCGTGACCCAGTACTTC.

The genes are TRBV19 and TRBJ2-1; D is undetermined. CDR1 and CDR2 (germline): LNHDA, SQIVND (reference sequence). The CDR3 consists of 13 residues. Between the trimmed V and J ends, which lost 4 bases and 10 bases, there was a span of 14 bases. The CDR3 DNA follows: TGTGCCAGTAGTAAAAAGTTTAGTTCGGAGCAGTTCTTC. Translation gives CASSKKFSSEQFF.